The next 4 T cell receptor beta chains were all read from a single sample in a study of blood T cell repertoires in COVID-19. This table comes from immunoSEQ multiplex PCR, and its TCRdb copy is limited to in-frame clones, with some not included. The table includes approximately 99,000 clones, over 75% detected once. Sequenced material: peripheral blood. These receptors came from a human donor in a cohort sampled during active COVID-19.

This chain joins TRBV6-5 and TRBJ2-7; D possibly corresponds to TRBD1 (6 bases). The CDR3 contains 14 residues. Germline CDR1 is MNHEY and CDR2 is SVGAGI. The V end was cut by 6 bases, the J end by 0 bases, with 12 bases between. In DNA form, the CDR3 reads TGTGCCAGCAGCACAGGGATCCCCTCCTACGAGCAGTACTTC. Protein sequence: CASSTGIPSYEQYF.

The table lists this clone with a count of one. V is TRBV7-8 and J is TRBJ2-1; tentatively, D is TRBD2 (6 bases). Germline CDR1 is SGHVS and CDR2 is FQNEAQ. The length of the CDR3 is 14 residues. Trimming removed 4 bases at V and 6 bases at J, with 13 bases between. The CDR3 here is CASSSHLSGNEQFF. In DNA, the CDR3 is TGTGCCAGCAGCTCCCACCTTAGCGGCAATGAGCAGTTCTTC.

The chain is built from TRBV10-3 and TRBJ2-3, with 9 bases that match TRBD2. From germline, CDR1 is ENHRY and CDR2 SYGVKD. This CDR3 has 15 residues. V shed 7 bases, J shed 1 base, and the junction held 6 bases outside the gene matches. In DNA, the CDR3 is TGTGCCATCACCGGCGGGAGGGCCGGCACAGATACGCAGTATTTT. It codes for CAITGGRAGTDTQYF.

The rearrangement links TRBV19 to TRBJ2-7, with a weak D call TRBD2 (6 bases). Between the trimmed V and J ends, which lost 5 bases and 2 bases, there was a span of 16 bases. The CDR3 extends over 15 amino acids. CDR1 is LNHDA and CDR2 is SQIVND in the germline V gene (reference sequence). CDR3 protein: CASSLESGAPYEQYF. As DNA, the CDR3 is TGTGCCAGTAGTTTGGAATCGGGAGCTCCCTACGAGCAGTACTTC.